The text below deals with one T cell receptor (beta chain). The data were obtained in a study of blood T cell repertoires in COVID-19. Assay: immunoSEQ multiplex PCR; the TCRdb copy retains only in-frame clones and omits some. This sample has some 240,000 clones; 89% occur once, and the top ten carry 3.5% to 5.5%. The germline gives CDR1 MNHEY, CDR2 SVGAGI. The CDR3 has 15 amino acids. The J segment lost 0 bases and the V segment lost 6 bases, leaving 6 bases of the junction unmatched. The sequence was collected from a woman aged 35 to 49 who had recovered from COVID-19. V usage is TRBV6-5 and J usage is TRBJ2-3, with 7 bases fitting TRBD2. The sequenced material came from peripheral blood. CDR3 protein: CASRVVSGSTDTQYF. The CDR3 region has the DNA TGTGCCAGCAGGGTCGTTAGCGGGAGCACAGATACGCAGTATTTT.